This TCR beta chain originates from a study of vaccination effects on CD4 cells after COVID-19. Having been cultured for around ten days, the cells underwent CD4+ T cell isolation. Having tested negative for nucleocapsid antibodies, the vaccine recipients showed no prior SARS-CoV-2 infection. IL-2 medium took the place of half the medium on both days 3 and 7. Study findings and constraints: Late post-vaccination samples showed marked contraction of infection- and vaccine-induced clones.

CDR1 and CDR2 (germline): ENHRY, SYGVKD. CDR3 size: 16 residues. V shed 2 bases and J shed 0 bases, with 8 bases lying between them. Details on this clone: The target antigen is unknown.

Profiled with immunoSEQ multiplex PCR; TCRdb holds only in-frame clones, not every one. The sample consists of around 60,000 clones, roughly 80% of them appearing once. The specimen comprised CD4+ T cells from PBMCs cultured without peptide, sampled before COVID-19 vaccination. This chain uses TRBV10-3 with TRBJ1-6; no reliable D call. This sequence originates from a human donor who received a COVID-19 vaccine. The CDR3 loop reads CAISETGSSYNSPLHF. The CDR3 nucleotides read TGTGCCATCAGTGAGACCGGGAGCTCCTATAATTCACCCCTCCACTTT.